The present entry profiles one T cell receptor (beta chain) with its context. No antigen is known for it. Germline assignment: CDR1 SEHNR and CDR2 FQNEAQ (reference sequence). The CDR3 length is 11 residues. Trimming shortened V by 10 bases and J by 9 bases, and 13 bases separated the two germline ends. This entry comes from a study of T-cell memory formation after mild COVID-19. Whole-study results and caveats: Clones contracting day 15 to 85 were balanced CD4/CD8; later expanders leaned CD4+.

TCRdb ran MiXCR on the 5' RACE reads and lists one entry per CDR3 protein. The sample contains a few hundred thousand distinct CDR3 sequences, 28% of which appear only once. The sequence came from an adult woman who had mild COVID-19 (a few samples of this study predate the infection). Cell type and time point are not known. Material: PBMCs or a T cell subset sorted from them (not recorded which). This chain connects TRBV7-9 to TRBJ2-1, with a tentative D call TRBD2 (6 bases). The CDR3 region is CANTKEGEQFF. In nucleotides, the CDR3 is TGTGCCAACACCAAGGAGGGTGAGCAGTTCTTC.